This record looks at one T cell receptor (beta chain) sequence and its context. This clonotype was picked up many times. Its antigen is unknown. No base qualities exist here, and no much larger clone lies one base off it. The data were taken from a study of T-cell reconstitution after alpha-beta-depleted transplantation in children (dated by TCRdb to 2016 to 2017). Context from the whole study: T-cell immune reconstitution after TCRalphabeta/CD19-depleted allogeneic hematopoietic cell transplantation in children was quantitatively tracked in the study by means of TCR repertoire profiling.

Preparation of the library involved PCR. Instrument used: Illumina HiSeq 2500. TCR libraries were prepared with molecular barcoding, using unique molecular identifiers to normalize TCRbeta repertoire quantification. TCRdb applied fastp at Q25 and MiXCR to the public reads, then kept only in-frame beta chains. Each entry is one CDR3 protein sequence, shown with its most common DNA and genes. Recorded for this sample are 150,000 to 250,000 distinct CDR3 sequences; just over 14% of them occurred a single time. Approximately 13% of the sample lies in the top ten. Reading from cysteine to phenylalanine, the CDR3 counts 14 amino acids. Just the 42-base CDR3 DNA is kept, in frame starting at base 1. In the germline V gene (reference sequence), CDR1 corresponds to SEHNR and CDR2 to FQNEAQ. Trimming at the junction amounts to 5 bases on V and 10 bases on J, and the germline ends lie 18 bases apart.

The starting material was PBMCs from the stem cell graft donor, obtained from the stem cell graft. This receptor was taken from a human donor who donated a stem cell graft to a child with acute lymphoblastic leukemia. Recombination connected TRBV7-9 to TRBJ2-1; matching of 6 bases hints at TRBD1 as the D gene. CDR3 loop: CASSPSDPRGEQFF. The nucleotide sequence reads TGTGCCAGCAGCCCCAGTGACCCAAGGGGGGAGCAGTTCTTC.